Sequencing of this TCR beta chain was carried out in a study of shared clonotypes between healthy human individuals. The CDR3 runs to 11 residues. The ends were cut back, 7 bases at V and 10 bases at J, with 10 bases in the middle. In germline, CDR1 is MDHEN, CDR2 SYDVKM. Investigators spread the genomic DNA of each subset evenly over several immunoSEQ plates. TCRdb's copy holds only in-frame clones and misses some; the assay was immunoSEQ multiplex PCR. In the table there are about 2.4 million clones, over 85% of which are singletons. As regards this clone: Its antigen remains unknown.

Findings of the study overall: Memory subsets had estimated richness that was generally smaller than that of naive subsets. Clonotype sharing among donors was thought likely to change with sequencing depth.

In the CD4+ fraction, cells were divided into CD45RA+ naive and CD45RA-negative memory subsets. The receptor comes from a man aged 18 to 29 in good health. Some clones in this sample may be carry-over from other donors' samples. The sequenced material came from naive CD4+ T cells from PBMCs. Subset reported: CD45RA+ positively selected. This chain links TRBV28 with TRBJ1-4; D unresolved. CDR3 protein: CASNSRGKLFF. The DNA for the CDR3 is TGTGCCAGCAACTCACGGGGAAAACTGTTTTTT.